These T cell receptor beta chains were read from a single sample in a study of T cells in localized non-small cell lung cancer. TCRdb keeps only in-frame clones here, not all; method: immunoSEQ multiplex PCR. The sample consists of a few thousand clones, about 32% of them appearing once. The starting material was lung tumor tissue, obtained before any cancer treatment. The receptor source for this set is a male donor aged 60 or over with stage II squamous cell lung carcinoma. CDR3s include the opening cysteine and the closing phenylalanine or tryptophan. A D gene is named only where the DNA matches it firmly. Size is stated for part of the rows, as once, few or many counts, or as a class when the clone is expanded.

J: TRBJ2-7; size: NA; D: NA; V: TRBV28; CDR3: CASSLWSGGIYEQYF; DNA: TGTGCCAGCAGTTTATGGAGCGGAGGTATCTACGAGCAGTACTTC
J: TRBJ1-5; size: few; D: NA; V: TRBV6-8; CDR3: CASSYGGGRQPQHF; DNA: TGTGCCAGCAGTTACGGAGGGGGTCGTCAGCCCCAGCATTTT
J: TRBJ1-1; size: medium-sized; D: NA; V: TRBV6-8; CDR3: CASRSDGTPTEAFF; DNA: TGTGCCAGCAGGTCCGATGGGACCCCCACTGAAGCTTTCTTT
J: TRBJ1-3; size: few; D: NA; V: TRBV6-8; CDR3: CASSYSVVGGAGNTIYF; DNA: TGTGCCAGCAGTTACTCGGTTGTTGGAGGCGCTGGAAACACCATATATTTT
J: TRBJ2-2; size: few; D: NA; V: TRBV12-2; CDR3: CGMIWGAGNTGELFF; DNA: NA
J: TRBJ2-5; size: NA; D: NA; V: TRBV29-1; CDR3: CSVGHTQETQYF; DNA: TGCAGCGTTGGACACACCCAAGAGACCCAGTACTTC
J: TRBJ1-1; size: medium-sized; D: NA; V: TRBV10-2; CDR3: CASSDRIGHTEAFF; DNA: TGCGCCAGCAGTGACCGAATAGGGCACACTGAAGCTTTCTTT
J: TRBJ1-1; size: NA; D: TRBD1; V: TRBV28; CDR3: CASRISSGGTEAFF; DNA: TGTGCCAGCCGCATTTCCTCAGGGGGGACTGAAGCTTTCTTT
J: TRBJ2-5; size: few; D: TRBD2; V: TRBV29-1; CDR3: CSVQTSGEETQYF; DNA: TGCAGCGTCCAGACTAGCGGGGAGGAGACCCAGTACTTC
J: TRBJ2-4; size: few; D: NA; V: TRBV6-8; CDR3: CASKASKNIQYF; DNA: TGTGCCAGCAAGGCCTCCAAAAACATTCAGTACTTC
J: TRBJ2-3; size: NA; D: NA; V: TRBV11-3; CDR3: CASSWDSGSLYTQYF; DNA: TGTGCCAGCAGCTGGGATAGTGGGAGCCTGTATACGCAGTATTTT
J: TRBJ2-6; size: NA; D: NA; V: TRBV11-3; CDR3: CASSLRGASSSGANVLTF; DNA: TGTGCCAGCAGCTTACGGGGGGCGTCCTCCTCTGGGGCCAACGTCCTGACTTTC
J: TRBJ1-3; size: NA; D: NA; V: TRBV9; CDR3: CASSLERGSGNTIYF; DNA: TGTGCCAGCAGCTTAGAAAGGGGCTCTGGAAACACCATATATTTT
J: TRBJ2-7; size: medium-sized; D: NA; V: TRBV11-3; CDR3: CASTLREGTEYEQYF; DNA: TGTGCCAGCACCCTAAGGGAGGGGACAGAGTACGAGCAGTACTTC
J: TRBJ2-5; size: few; D: TRBD1; V: TRBV11-3; CDR3: CASSKPGQKETQYF; DNA: TGTGCCAGCAGCAAGCCGGGACAGAAAGAGACCCAGTACTTC
J: TRBJ2-2; size: few; D: TRBD1; V: TRBV10-3; CDR3: CAISESQRTGRRELFF; DNA: TGTGCCATCAGTGAGTCTCAACGGACAGGGAGAAGGGAGCTGTTTTTT
J: TRBJ1-1; size: large; D: NA; V: TRBV19; CDR3: CASSGKMNTEAFF; DNA: TGTGCCAGTAGCGGCAAGATGAACACTGAAGCTTTCTTT
J: TRBJ2-7; size: NA; D: TRBD1; V: TRBV11-3; CDR3: CASRPGQGYDEQYF; DNA: TGTGCCAGCAGACCGGGACAGGGGTACGACGAGCAGTACTTC
J: TRBJ2-1; size: NA; D: NA; V: TRBV28; CDR3: CASSSGIQLYNEQFF; DNA: TGTGCCAGCAGTTCCGGGATCCAGCTATACAATGAGCAGTTCTTC
J: TRBJ2-7; size: once; D: NA; V: TRBV12-5; CDR3: CASGLVTGREQYF; DNA: TGTGCTAGTGGTTTGGTAACAGGCCGGGAGCAGTACTTC
J: TRBJ1-1; size: NA; D: TRBD1; V: TRBV6-7; CDR3: CASSSTGGTEAFF; DNA: TGTGCCAGCAGTTCGACAGGGGGCACTGAAGCTTTCTTT
J: TRBJ2-5; size: medium-sized; D: TRBD2; V: TRBV28; CDR3: CAYSEGGRLQETQYF; DNA: TGTGCCTACTCTGAGGGCGGGAGGTTACAAGAGACCCAGTACTTC
J: TRBJ2-3; size: large; D: NA; V: TRBV14; CDR3: CASSLGLNTQYF; DNA: TGTGCCAGCAGCCTGGGGTTGAATACGCAGTATTTT
J: TRBJ2-1; size: NA; D: NA; V: TRBV14; CDR3: CASSQADGEQFF; DNA: TGTGCCAGCAGCCAAGCAGATGGCGAGCAGTTCTTC
J: TRBJ2-5; size: NA; D: TRBD1; V: TRBV18; CDR3: CASSPTGRETQYF; DNA: TGTGCCAGCTCACCGACAGGGAGAGAGACCCAGTACTTC
J: TRBJ2-7; size: NA; D: TRBD2; V: TRBV18; CDR3: CASSLAPASGFLSYYEQYF; DNA: TGTGCCAGCTCCCTCGCCCCCGCTAGCGGTTTCCTAAGTTACTACGAGCAGTACTTC
J: TRBJ1-1; size: NA; D: NA; V: TRBV5-1; CDR3: CASSQGPGAIEAFF; DNA: TGCGCCAGCAGCCAAGGGCCGGGGGCGATTGAAGCTTTCTTT
J: TRBJ2-2; size: NA; D: NA; V: TRBV27; CDR3: CASSSLYSDSQRGELFF; DNA: TGTGCCAGCAGTTCCCTCTATAGCGACTCACAGCGGGGGGAGCTGTTTTTT
J: TRBJ2-2; size: large; D: TRBD1; V: TRBV11-3; CDR3: CASRTQGATGELFF; DNA: TGTGCCAGCAGAACTCAGGGGGCGACCGGGGAGCTGTTTTTT
J: TRBJ2-7; size: few; D: NA; V: TRBV25-1; CDR3: CASSDRTTSRYF; DNA: TGTGCCAGCAGTGACCGCACTACGAGCAGGTACTTC
J: TRBJ2-2; size: medium-sized; D: TRBD2; V: TRBV15; CDR3: CATSTSGGAYTGELFF; DNA: TGTGCCACCAGCACTAGCGGGGGGGCCTACACCGGGGAGCTGTTTTTT
J: TRBJ2-3; size: hyperexpanded; D: NA; V: TRBV11-3; CDR3: CASSLGDYSSTDTQYF; DNA: TGTGCCAGCAGCTTAGGTGACTACAGTAGCACAGATACGCAGTATTTT
J: TRBJ2-3; size: NA; D: NA; V: TRBV28; CDR3: CASSSPSTDTQYF; DNA: TGTGCCAGCAGTTCCCCTAGCACAGATACGCAGTATTTT
J: TRBJ2-3; size: medium-sized; D: TRBD2; V: TRBV9; CDR3: CASSVDGSGRGTDTQYF; DNA: TGTGCCAGCAGCGTAGATGGTAGCGGGAGGGGCACAGATACGCAGTATTTT
J: TRBJ2-7; size: large; D: NA; V: TRBV15; CDR3: CATSRGGGAPYEQYF; DNA: TGTGCCACCAGCAGAGGTGGGGGGGCTCCCTACGAGCAGTACTTC
J: TRBJ1-1; size: NA; D: NA; V: TRBV10-2; CDR3: CASSEEMIRGENTEAFF; DNA: TGCGCCAGCAGTGAGGAAATGATTCGGGGGGAGAACACTGAAGCTTTCTTT
J: TRBJ1-3; size: NA; D: NA; V: TRBV9; CDR3: CASSGTVVGNTIYF; DNA: TGTGCCAGCAGCGGAACGGTGGTCGGAAACACCATATATTTT
J: TRBJ2-3; size: NA; D: NA; V: TRBV2; CDR3: CATKKRGSQADTQYF; DNA: TGTGCCACTAAAAAAAGGGGGTCACAGGCAGATACGCAGTATTTT
J: TRBJ2-7; size: medium-sized; D: NA; V: TRBV29-1; CDR3: CSVDPGPGYEQYF; DNA: TGCAGCGTTGATCCCGGACCTGGCTACGAGCAGTACTTC
J: TRBJ1-1; size: NA; D: NA; V: TRBV6-8; CDR3: CASRGNLQGGTEAFF; DNA: TGTGCCAGCCGAGGTAATTTACAGGGCGGCACTGAAGCTTTCTTT
J: TRBJ1-2; size: once; D: NA; V: TRBV28; CDR3: CASSEIGEKGYTF; DNA: TGTGCCAGCAGTGAGATTGGGGAGAAGGGCTACACCTTC
J: TRBJ2-7; size: NA; D: NA; V: TRBV19; CDR3: CASSRQGPYEQYF; DNA: TGTGCCAGTAGTCGCCAGGGCCCCTACGAGCAGTACTTC
J: TRBJ1-1; size: few; D: TRBD1; V: TRBV6-7; CDR3: CASKTGDTTEAFF; DNA: TGTGCCAGTAAAACAGGGGACACCACTGAAGCTTTCTTT
J: TRBJ1-5; size: NA; D: NA; V: TRBV11-3; CDR3: CASSPGQIMIQPQHF; DNA: TGTGCCAGCAGCCCTGGACAGATTATGATTCAGCCCCAGCATTTT
J: TRBJ2-7; size: NA; D: TRBD1; V: TRBV2; CDR3: CASSDLGQGPHEQYF; DNA: TGTGCCAGCAGTGACCTAGGACAGGGACCCCACGAGCAGTACTTC
J: TRBJ2-3; size: NA; D: TRBD1; V: TRBV30; CDR3: CAWSVWQGVTDTQYF; DNA: TGTGCCTGGAGTGTCTGGCAGGGGGTGACAGATACGCAGTATTTT
J: TRBJ2-2; size: NA; D: NA; V: TRBV6-8; CDR3: CASSRSGRTGELFF; DNA: TGTGCCAGCAGCCGGAGTGGGCGGACCGGGGAGCTGTTTTTT
J: TRBJ1-1; size: few; D: TRBD1; V: TRBV28; CDR3: CASRSQGVFTEAFF; DNA: TGTGCCAGCAGGAGTCAGGGGGTGTTCACTGAAGCTTTCTTT